These 21 T cell receptor beta chains originate from one sample sequenced in a study of post-analysis software for immune sequencing data (dated by TCRdb to between 2014 and 2017). What the study reported, not specific to this receptor: Significantly higher frequencies in patients than in controls were found for about five TRBV segments, including TRBV5-6, TRBV5-1 and TRBV20-1.

Library preparation used PCR. Sequencing was performed on an Illumina HiSeq 2500. Unique molecular identifiers were incorporated into TCR beta cDNA libraries to reduce PCR and sequencing biases. TCRdb handled the public reads itself, with Q25 trimming in fastp and clone calling in MiXCR, and kept productive beta chains. Under each unique CDR3 protein, matching rows form one entry showing the most common genes and DNA. Counted in this sample were about 810,000 distinct CDR3 sequences; approximately 57% of them appeared once. The ten most abundant clones make up around 4.5% of the sample. Their cognate antigens are unknown. The sequenced sample consisted of blood. The receptors shown here come from a girl aged 5-17 years with multiple sclerosis.

The rearrangement uses TRBV10-3 and TRBJ1-1; 9 bases fit TRBD1. V gave up 11 bases and J gave up 4 bases; unmatched junction bases: 8. The germline gives CDR1 ENHRY, CDR2 SYGVKD. CDR3 length: 13 residues. Written as DNA, the CDR3 is TGTGCCCATGGGGAGGGACAGGGCACTGAAGCTTTCTTT. It is translated as CAHGEGQGTEAFF.

The CDR3 DNA reads TGTGCAACTGGGAGAATGGGTTACAATGAGCAGTTCTTC. It translates to CATGRMGYNEQFF. This chain connects TRBV27 to TRBJ2-1; weak D call: TRBD2 (5 bases). Per the germline V gene, CDR1 is MNHEY and CDR2 is SMNVEV (reference sequence). CDR3 length equals 13 residues.

This chain links TRBV6-1 with TRBJ2-1, with D unclear. The CDR3 loop spans 14 amino acids. The germline gives CDR1 MNHNS, CDR2 SASEGT. Trimming removed 3 bases at V and 2 bases at J, with 8 bases between. CDR3 coding DNA: TGTGCCAGCAGTGAGAGGACCGCCTACAATGAGCAGTTCTTC. Amino acid sequence: CASSERTAYNEQFF.

The V and J genes are TRBV29-1 and TRBJ2-1; a weak D match, TRBD1 (6 bases). Germline CDR1 SQVTM, CDR2 ANQGSEA. The CDR3 consists of 12 residues. Trimming shortened V by 3 bases and J by 8 bases, and 11 bases separated the two germline ends. In nucleotides, the CDR3 is TGCAGCGTTGATGGAGAGGGGGATGAGCAGTTCTTC. Its protein is CSVDGEGDEQFF.

This sequence joins TRBV7-3 and TRBJ2-2; D not certain. CDR3 size: 13 residues. V shed 1 base and J shed 5 bases, with 5 bases lying between them. Germline values: CDR1 SGHTA, CDR2 FQGTGA. The CDR3, as DNA: TGTGCCAGCAGCTTAATGAAGACCGGGGAGCTGTTTTTT. This codes for CASSLMKTGELFF.

The V and J genes are TRBV7-6 and TRBJ1-2; D is unresolved. With 2 bases removed from V and 7 bases from J, the gap between germline ends came to 11 bases. The germline CDR1 and CDR2 sequences are SGHVS and FNYEAQ. CDR3 length equals 13 residues. The CDR3 sequence: CASSLNGFRGYTF. CDR3 DNA: TGTGCCAGCAGCTTAAATGGCTTCCGTGGCTACACCTTC.

This clonotype was detected only a few times. This sequence joins TRBV7-9 and TRBJ2-7; D perhaps matches TRBD1 (5 bases). The closer fit of TRBJ2-5 to the DNA end suggests the J call may be wrong. Germline assignment: CDR1 SEHNR and CDR2 FQNEAQ (reference sequence). CDR3 length equals 14 residues. The CDR3 region is CASSLDGAGETQYF. The CDR3 DNA sequence: TGTGCCAGCAGCTTAGATGGGGCTGGAGAGACCCAGTACTTC.

This clonotype was seen only once. Its ends do not fully match the called genes, so a read error is possible. This rearrangement joins TRBV29-1 to TRBJ2-1, with D possibly matching TRBD2 (7 bases). CDR1 and CDR2 from the germline V gene are SQVTM and ANQGSEA. The CDR3 length is 14 residues. CDR3 in amino acids: CSVKDRVGGPSGFF. CDR3 sequence (DNA): TGCAGCGTTAAAGATCGTGTCGGGGGGCCTTCTGGGTTCTTC.

The rearrangement joins TRBV7-9 to TRBJ2-4; D not resolved. Trimming left V 0 bases short and J 0 bases short, with 9 bases between. Germline CDR1 and CDR2: SEHNR and FQNEAQ (reference sequence). CDR3 size: 16 residues. CDR3 nucleotide sequence: TGTGCCAGCAGCTTAGCTTCCGTCCTAGCCAAAAACATTCAGTACTTC. Residues: CASSLASVLAKNIQYF. The whole variable domain, filled in from reference TRBV7-9 and TRBJ2-4, reads DTGVSQNPRHKITKRGQNVTFRCDPISEHNRLYWYRQTLGQGPEFLTYFQNEAQLEKSRLLSDRFSAERPKGSFSTLEIQRTEQGDSAMYLCASSLASVLAKNIQYFGAGTRLSVL.

Only a few counts were recorded for this clonotype. The CDR3 loop is CSARGGFSENIQYF. CDR3 coding DNA: TGCAGTGCTAGAGGAGGGTTCAGCGAAAACATTCAGTACTTC. The gene calls are TRBV20-1 and TRBJ2-4; possible D gene TRBD2, 5 bases. The length of the CDR3 is 14 residues. The germline V gene encodes CDR1 DFQATT and CDR2 SNEGSKA (reference sequence). The germline V and J ends were trimmed by 1 base and 5 bases, with 12 bases remaining between them.

The chain links TRBV7-8 to TRBJ2-7, with 7 bases aligning to TRBD2. Germline assignment: CDR1 SGHVS and CDR2 FQNEAQ. Trimming removed 1 base from V and 3 bases from J; junction bases left unmatched: 6. CDR3 length: 15 residues. The CDR3 here is CASSLGRDYDYEQYF. The CDR3 coding sequence is TGTGCCAGCAGCTTAGGCCGGGACTACGACTACGAGCAGTACTTC.

A few counts support this clonotype. The rearrangement joins TRBV5-1 to TRBJ2-3, with 10 bases identical to TRBD2. CDR3 length equals 16 residues. The V gene's germline CDR1 is SGHRS and CDR2 YFSETQ. V shed 3 bases, J shed 2 bases, and the junction held 6 bases outside the gene matches. Written as DNA, the CDR3 is TGCGCCAGCAGCTCCCTAGCGGGGGCCCTCACAGATACGCAGTATTTT. Translating it yields CASSSLAGALTDTQYF.

CDR3 protein: CASSLRLRGLAGPYNEQFF. In DNA form, the CDR3 reads TGTGCCAGCAGTTTACGGCTAAGGGGACTAGCGGGACCTTACAATGAGCAGTTCTTC. The chain is built from TRBV12-3 or TRBV12-4 and TRBJ2-1; 13 bases fit TRBD2. The CDR3 is made up of 19 amino acids. With 2 bases clipped from V and 4 bases from J, the junction kept 11 bases outside the gene matches.

The gene calls are TRBV29-1 and TRBJ2-7; TRBD1 matches at 8 bases. The V gene end was trimmed by 3 bases and the J gene end by 2 bases; junction bases not matched to a gene: 6. Germline V lookup: CDR1 SQVTM, CDR2 ANQGSEA. The CDR3 contains 14 residues. DNA of the CDR3: TGCAGCGTTGAGATGACAGGGGCCCCCTACGAGCAGTACTTC. Translation: CSVEMTGAPYEQYF.

This clonotype showed up just a few times. The rearrangement links TRBV27 to TRBJ2-1; D is unresolved. This CDR3 comprises 11 residues. Trimming pared 5 bases from V and 8 bases from J, leaving 7 bases between. The germline gives CDR1 MNHEY, CDR2 SMNVEV (reference sequence). CDR3 protein: CASSNYDEQFF. The DNA of the CDR3 is TGTGCCAGCAGTAATTACGATGAGCAGTTCTTC.

The chain has TRBV12-3 or TRBV12-4 and TRBJ2-7; a weak D match, TRBD1 (5 bases). This CDR3 region has 14 residues. The V end lost 5 bases, the J end lost 3 bases, and 14 bases lay between the germline ends. CDR3 DNA: TGTGCCAGCAGTCCTCAGACAGTACACTACGAGCAGTACTTC. Protein: CASSPQTVHYEQYF.

J is TRBJ2-5 and V is TRBV20-1, with TRBD2 matching over 11 bases. The CDR3 loop spans 16 amino acids. The V gene end was trimmed by 3 bases and the J gene end by 4 bases; junction bases not matched to a gene: 10. The germline gives CDR1 DFQATT, CDR2 SNEGSKA (reference sequence). This CDR3 reads CSASPSLAGDRETQYF. As DNA, the CDR3 is TGCAGTGCTAGCCCCTCACTAGCGGGAGATCGAGAGACCCAGTACTTC.

This clonotype was seen only a few times. This rearrangement joins TRBV20-1 to TRBJ2-7; 9 bases match TRBD2. This CDR3 is 14 amino acids long. CDR1 is DFQATT and CDR2 is SNEGSKA in the germline V gene (reference sequence). J was trimmed by 3 bases and V by 3 bases; bases with no gene match: 6. CDR3 sequence (DNA): TGCAGTGCTAGTTGGGCTAGCGGGAACTACGAGCAGTACTTC. This gives the protein CSASWASGNYEQYF.

J is TRBJ2-4 and V is TRBV5-1, with D maybe TRBD2 (5 bases). There are 16 residues in the CDR3. The V end lost 0 bases, the J end lost 1 base, and 11 bases lay between the germline ends. Germline lookup yields CDR1 SGHRS and CDR2 YFSETQ. DNA of the CDR3: TGCGCCAGCAGCTTGGCTACGGGATTGGCCAAAAACATTCAGTACTTC. Translating gives CASSLATGLAKNIQYF. Combining the CDR3 with reference TRBV5-1 and TRBJ2-4 gives the whole variable domain KAGVTQTPRYLIKTRGQQVTLSCSPISGHRSVSWYQQTPGQGLQFLFEYFSETQRNKGNFPGRFSGRQFSNSRSEMNVSTLELGDSALYLCASSLATGLAKNIQYFGAGTRLSVL.

J is TRBJ2-5 and V is TRBV29-1, with 14 bases lining up with TRBD2. Germline V gives CDR1 SQVTM, CDR2 ANQGSEA. V lost 5 bases to trimming and J lost 2 bases; unmatched junction nucleotides: 10. This CDR3 is 17 amino acids long. The CDR3 region is CSVRGTSGGTQQETQYF. In DNA, the CDR3 is TGCAGCGTTCGAGGGACTAGCGGGGGAACGCAACAAGAGACCCAGTACTTC.

This clonotype was recorded a few times. The chain combines TRBV12-3 or TRBV12-4 with TRBJ1-1, with D hard to call. The CDR3 is made up of 15 amino acids. Trimming pared 2 bases from V and 3 bases from J, leaving 13 bases between. The chain's CDR3 is CASSLTPPADTEAFF. The CDR3 region has the DNA TGTGCCAGCAGTTTAACCCCGCCCGCAGACACTGAAGCTTTCTTT.